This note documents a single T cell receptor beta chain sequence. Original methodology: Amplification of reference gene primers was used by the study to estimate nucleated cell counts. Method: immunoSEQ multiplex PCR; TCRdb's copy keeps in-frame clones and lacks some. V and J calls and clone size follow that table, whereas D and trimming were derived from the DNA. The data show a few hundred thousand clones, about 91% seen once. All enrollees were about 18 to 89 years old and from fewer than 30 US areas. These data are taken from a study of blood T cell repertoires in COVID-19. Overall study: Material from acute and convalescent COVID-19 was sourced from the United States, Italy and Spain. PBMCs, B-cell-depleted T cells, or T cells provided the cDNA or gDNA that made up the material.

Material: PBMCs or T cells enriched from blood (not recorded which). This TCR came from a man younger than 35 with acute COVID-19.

CDR3 residues: CASSSGTGVYEQYF. Here the CDR3 DNA reads TGTGCCAGCAGTTCCGGGACAGGGGTCTACGAGCAGTACTTC. The chain joins TRBV4-2 to TRBJ2-7; TRBD1 agrees at 10 bases. This CDR3 region has 14 residues. CDR1 and CDR2 from the germline V gene are LGHNA and YNFKEQ. Trimming at V came to 6 bases and at J to 3 bases, leaving 5 bases not matched to a gene.